Listed here is a single T cell receptor beta chain. The V gene end was trimmed by 5 bases and the J gene end by 7 bases; junction bases not matched to a gene: 3. The CDR3 runs 12 residues. CDR1 is LGHNA, CDR2 YNFKEQ, per germline. Method: immunoSEQ multiplex PCR; TCRdb's copy keeps in-frame clones and lacks some. The sample yields approximately 82,000 clones, roughly 95% seen once. These data are taken from a study of technical replicates of blood from a few donors. Sequences were obtained from T cells isolated from PBMCs. V is TRBV4-2 and J is TRBJ1-1; 8 nucleotides line up with TRBD1. This clonotype originated in a human donor in good health. CDR3: CASSLGTGEAFF. For the CDR3, the DNA is TGTGCCAGCAGCTTGGGGACAGGTGAAGCTTTCTTT.